This entry lists 3 T cell receptor beta chains sequenced from one sample in a study of OX40 agonist ivuxolimab in advanced cancers. Sequencing was performed with immunoSEQ multiplex PCR; in TCRdb, only in-frame clones are kept and a portion is missing. This repertoire shows about 150,000 clones, 85% to 95% found once; its top ten account for around 0.33%. The specimen comprised CD4+ or CD8+ T cells sorted from blood, sampled in a trial of the OX40 agonist ivuxolimab. The origin of the receptors is an adult with an advanced solid tumor such as melanoma, head and neck, liver or kidney cancer.

V is TRBV6-4 and J is TRBJ1-6, with D unclear. Germline CDR1 is MRHNA and CDR2 is SNTAGT. There are 11 residues in the CDR3. With 5 bases removed from V and 10 bases from J, the gap between germline ends came to 6 bases. The CDR3 is CASSQGSPLHF. The CDR3 DNA sequence: TGTGCCAGCAGTCAAGGGTCACCCCTCCACTTT.

The chain couples TRBV7-3 to TRBJ2-5, with D unresolved. Germline lookup yields CDR1 SGHTA and CDR2 FQGTGA. With 5 bases removed from V and 5 bases from J, the gap between germline ends came to 12 bases. This CDR3 spans 13 amino acids. The CDR3 nucleotides are TGTGCCAGCAGCCCCAGGCCGTTGGAGACCCAGTACTTC. The encoded protein is CASSPRPLETQYF.

V and J are TRBV6-6 and TRBJ1-4; 9 bases are a match to TRBD1. The V segment lost 7 bases and the J segment 8 bases; nucleotides outside the gene matches: 14. Germline V gives CDR1 MNHNY, CDR2 SVGAGI (reference sequence). The CDR3 covers 16 residues. CDR3 sequence: CASTFLSRTGVEKLFF. The DNA of the CDR3 is TGTGCCAGCACTTTCCTGAGCAGGACAGGGGTCGAAAAACTGTTTTTT.